This TCR beta chain was sequenced during a study of T cells expressing NK-cell markers. TCRdb reprocessed the 5' RACE reads, with one entry per CDR3 protein and no DNA. Its clone listing holds hundreds of thousands of distinct CDR3 sequences. This receptor was identified in a man aged 18 to 35 in good health. The sequenced sample was blood T cells: a sorted CD56 or NKG2C T cell subset, CD4+ or CD8+ T cells, or bulk PBMC T cells (not recorded which).

This CDR3 is CASSRWTGNGYTF. The chain recombines TRBV3-1 with TRBJ1-2; TCRdb gives TRBD1 as the D gene, but with no DNA this cannot be confirmed. CDR3 length: 13 amino acids. The germline gives CDR1 LGHDT, CDR2 YNNKEL (reference sequence).